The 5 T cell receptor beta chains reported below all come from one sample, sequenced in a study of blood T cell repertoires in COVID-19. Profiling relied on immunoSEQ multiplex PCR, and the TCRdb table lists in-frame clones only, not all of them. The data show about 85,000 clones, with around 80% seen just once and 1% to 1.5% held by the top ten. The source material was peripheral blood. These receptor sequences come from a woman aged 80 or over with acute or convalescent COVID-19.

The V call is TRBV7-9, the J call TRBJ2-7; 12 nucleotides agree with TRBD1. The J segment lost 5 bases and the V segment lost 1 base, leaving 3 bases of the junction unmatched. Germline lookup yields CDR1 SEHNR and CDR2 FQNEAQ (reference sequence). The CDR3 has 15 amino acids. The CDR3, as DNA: TGTGCCAGCAGCTTAGGGGGACAGGGGGCCCACGAGCAGTACTTC. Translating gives CASSLGGQGAHEQYF.

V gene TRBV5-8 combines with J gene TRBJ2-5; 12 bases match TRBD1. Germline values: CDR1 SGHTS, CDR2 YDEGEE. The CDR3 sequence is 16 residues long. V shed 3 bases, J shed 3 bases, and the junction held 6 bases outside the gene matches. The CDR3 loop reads CASSSGDRGPEETQYF. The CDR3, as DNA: TGTGCCAGCAGCTCCGGGGACAGGGGGCCTGAAGAGACCCAGTACTTC.

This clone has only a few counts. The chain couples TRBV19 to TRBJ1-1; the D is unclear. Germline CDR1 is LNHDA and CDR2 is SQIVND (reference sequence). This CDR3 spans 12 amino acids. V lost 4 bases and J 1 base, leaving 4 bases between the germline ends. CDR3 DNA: TGTGCCAGTAGTAGACAGAACACTGAAGCTTTCTTT. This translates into CASSRQNTEAFF.

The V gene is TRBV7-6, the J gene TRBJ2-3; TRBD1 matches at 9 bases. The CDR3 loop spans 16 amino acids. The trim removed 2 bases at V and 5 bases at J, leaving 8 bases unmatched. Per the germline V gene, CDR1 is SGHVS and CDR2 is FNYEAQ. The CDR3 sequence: CASSLSSGQGVDTQYF. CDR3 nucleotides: TGTGCCAGCAGCTTAAGCTCGGGACAGGGAGTAGATACGCAGTATTTT.

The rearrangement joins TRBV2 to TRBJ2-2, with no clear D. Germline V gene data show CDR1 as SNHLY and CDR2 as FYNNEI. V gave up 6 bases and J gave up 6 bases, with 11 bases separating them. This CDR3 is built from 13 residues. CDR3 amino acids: CASSPRRSGELFF. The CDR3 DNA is TGTGCCAGCAGCCCCCGGCGGTCCGGGGAGCTGTTTTTT.